This TCR beta chain is from a study of shared T cell receptors in the human thymus. Clones were sequenced by immunoSEQ multiplex PCR, and TCRdb holds only the in-frame ones, with some missing. This repertoire shows hundreds of thousands of clones, approximately 85% found once; its top ten account for approximately 0.01%. V gave up 9 bases and J gave up 0 bases, with 14 bases separating them. CDR3 size: 15 residues. Looked up from germline, CDR1 is MNHEY and CDR2 is SVGAGI. A further study also used this sample, focusing on human thymus T cells. That paper adds: Samples came from healthy Finnish infants during open corrective cardiac surgery. The source of the thymus tissue was resections taken during corrective heart surgery. Repertoires from thymus and blood appeared to show biased V and J gene usage. There were highly overlapping thymic repertoires among unrelated individuals, as related research reported.

The receptor was isolated from a girl less than two years old with a congenital heart defect. The rearrangement joins TRBV6-5 to TRBJ1-4; D perhaps matches TRBD1 (5 bases). Material: thymocytes. The CDR3: CASNPGGTTNEKLFF. The CDR3 DNA reads as TGTGCCAGTAACCCCGGGGGGACAACTAATGAAAAACTGTTTTTT.